This T cell receptor beta chain was profiled in a study of OX40 agonist ivuxolimab in advanced cancers. Across the whole study: Patients received the agonistic anti-OX40 (CD134) antibody ivuxolimab. Aged roughly 23 to 79 with a mean of approximately 60 years, they were 82.7% male. The study's findings and limits: Partial responders treated at 0.1-3.0 mg/kg exhibited clonal expansion among the lowest measured.

CDR3 size: 15 residues. Germline-derived CDR1 and CDR2 are SGHVS and FQNEAQ. V gave up 2 bases and J gave up 5 bases; unmatched junction bases: 9. About this clone itself: No antigen is known for it.

Sequencing used immunoSEQ multiplex PCR; TCRdb keeps in-frame clones, though not all of them. Seen here are 20,000 or so clones, around 81% observed once, and the top ten hold 40% to 50%. Sample: CD4+ or CD8+ T cells sorted from blood, taken in a trial of the OX40 agonist ivuxolimab. This clonotype originated in an adult with an advanced solid tumor such as melanoma, head and neck, liver or kidney cancer. J is TRBJ2-7 and V is TRBV7-8; 7 bases map to TRBD1. For the CDR3, the DNA is TGTGCCAGCAGCTTATCACCGGACAGGTATAACGAGCAGTACTTC. It is translated as CASSLSPDRYNEQYF.